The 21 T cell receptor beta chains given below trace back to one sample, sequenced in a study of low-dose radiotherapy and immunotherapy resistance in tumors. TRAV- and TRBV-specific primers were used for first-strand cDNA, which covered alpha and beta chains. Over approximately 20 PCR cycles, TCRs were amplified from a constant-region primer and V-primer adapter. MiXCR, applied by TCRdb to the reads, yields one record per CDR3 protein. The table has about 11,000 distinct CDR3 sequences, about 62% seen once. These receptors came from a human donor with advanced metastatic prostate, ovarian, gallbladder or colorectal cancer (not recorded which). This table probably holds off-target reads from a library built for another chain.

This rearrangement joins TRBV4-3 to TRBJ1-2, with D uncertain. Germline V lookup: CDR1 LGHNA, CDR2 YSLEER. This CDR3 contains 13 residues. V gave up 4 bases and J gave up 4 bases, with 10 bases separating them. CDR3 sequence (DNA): TGCGCCAGCAGCCCCATGTACGGCTATGGCTACACCTTC. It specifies CASSPMYGYGYTF.

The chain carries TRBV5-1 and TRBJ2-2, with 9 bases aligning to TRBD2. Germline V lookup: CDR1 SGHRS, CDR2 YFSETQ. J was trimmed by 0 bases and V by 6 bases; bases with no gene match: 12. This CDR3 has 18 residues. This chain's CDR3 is CASMVLGGGATNTGELFF. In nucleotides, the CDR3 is TGCGCCAGCATGGTCCTCGGCGGGGGGGCGACGAACACCGGGGAGCTGTTTTTT.

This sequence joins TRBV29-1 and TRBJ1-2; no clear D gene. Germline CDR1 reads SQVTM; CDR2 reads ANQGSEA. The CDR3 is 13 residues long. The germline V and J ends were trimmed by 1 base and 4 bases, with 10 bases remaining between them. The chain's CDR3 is CSVEVGTGYGYTF. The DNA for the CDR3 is TGCAGCGTTGAAGTAGGCACGGGCTATGGCTACACCTTC. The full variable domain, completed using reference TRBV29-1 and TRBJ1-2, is SAVISQKPSRDICQRGTSLTIQCQVDSQVTMMFWYRQQPGQSLTLIATANQGSEATYESGFVIDKFPISRPNLTFSTLTVSNMSPEDSSIYLCSVEVGTGYGYTFGSGTRLTVV.

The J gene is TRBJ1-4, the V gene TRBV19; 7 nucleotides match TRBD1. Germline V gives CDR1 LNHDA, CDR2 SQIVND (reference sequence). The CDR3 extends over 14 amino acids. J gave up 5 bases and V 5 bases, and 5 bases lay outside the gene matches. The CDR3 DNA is TGTGCCAGTAGTGGCCGGGACAGAAATGAAAAACTGTTTTTT. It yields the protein CASSGRDRNEKLFF.

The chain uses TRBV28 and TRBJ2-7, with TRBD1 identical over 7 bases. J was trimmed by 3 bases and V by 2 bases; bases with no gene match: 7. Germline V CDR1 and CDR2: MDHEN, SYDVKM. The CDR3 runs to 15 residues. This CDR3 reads CASSLPGTESYEQYF. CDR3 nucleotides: TGTGCCAGCAGTTTACCCGGGACAGAAAGCTACGAGCAGTACTTC.

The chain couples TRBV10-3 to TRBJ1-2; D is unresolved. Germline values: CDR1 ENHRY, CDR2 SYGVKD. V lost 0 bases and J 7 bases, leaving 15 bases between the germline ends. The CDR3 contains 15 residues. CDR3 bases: TGTGCCATCAGTGAGTCGACGGGAATGGTCGGTGGCTACACCTTC. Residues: CAISESTGMVGGYTF.

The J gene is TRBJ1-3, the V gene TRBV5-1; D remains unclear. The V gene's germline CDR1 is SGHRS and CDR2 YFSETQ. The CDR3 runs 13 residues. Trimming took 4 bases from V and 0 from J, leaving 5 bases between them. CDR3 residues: CASSPNSGNTIYF. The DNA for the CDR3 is TGCGCCAGCAGCCCCAACTCTGGAAACACCATATATTTT.

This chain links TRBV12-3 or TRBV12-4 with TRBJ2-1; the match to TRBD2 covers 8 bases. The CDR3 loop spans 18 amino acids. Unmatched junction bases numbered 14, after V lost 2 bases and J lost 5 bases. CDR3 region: CASSLRFFRERGNNEQFF. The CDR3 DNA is TGTGCCAGCAGTTTACGTTTTTTCAGGGAGCGGGGGAACAATGAGCAGTTCTTC.

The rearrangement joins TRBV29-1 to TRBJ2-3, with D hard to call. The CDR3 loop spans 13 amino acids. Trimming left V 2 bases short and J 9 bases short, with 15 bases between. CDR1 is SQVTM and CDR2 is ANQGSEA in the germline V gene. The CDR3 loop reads CSVERQSRGTQYF. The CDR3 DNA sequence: TGCAGCGTTGAAAGGCAGTCCCGAGGAACGCAGTATTTT.

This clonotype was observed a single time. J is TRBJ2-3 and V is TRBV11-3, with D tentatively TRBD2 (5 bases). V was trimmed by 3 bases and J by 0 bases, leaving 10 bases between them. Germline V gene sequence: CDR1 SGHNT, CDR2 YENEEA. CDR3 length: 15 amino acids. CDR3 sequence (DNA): TGTGCCAGCAGCTTTTCCGGGGATAGCACAGATACGCAGTATTTT. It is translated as CASSFSGDSTDTQYF.

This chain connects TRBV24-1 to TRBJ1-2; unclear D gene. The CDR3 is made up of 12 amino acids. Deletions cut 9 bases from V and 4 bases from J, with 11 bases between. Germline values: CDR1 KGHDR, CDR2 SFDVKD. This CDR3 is CATHEWGYGYTF. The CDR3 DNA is TGTGCCACCCACGAGTGGGGCTATGGCTACACCTTC.

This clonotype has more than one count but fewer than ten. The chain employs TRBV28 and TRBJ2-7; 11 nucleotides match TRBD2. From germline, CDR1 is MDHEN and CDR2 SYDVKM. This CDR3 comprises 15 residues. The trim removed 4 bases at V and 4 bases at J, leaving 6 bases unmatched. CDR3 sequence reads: CASSSILAGEYEQYF. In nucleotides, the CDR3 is TGTGCCAGCAGTTCTATACTAGCGGGGGAGTACGAGCAGTACTTC.

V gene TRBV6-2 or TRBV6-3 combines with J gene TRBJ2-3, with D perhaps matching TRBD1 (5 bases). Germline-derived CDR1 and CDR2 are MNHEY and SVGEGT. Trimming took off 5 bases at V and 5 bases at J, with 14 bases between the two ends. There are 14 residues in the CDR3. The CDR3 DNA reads TGTGCCAGCAGTGCCCAGGGTTTCGGAGATACGCAGTATTTT. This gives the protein CASSAQGFGDTQYF.

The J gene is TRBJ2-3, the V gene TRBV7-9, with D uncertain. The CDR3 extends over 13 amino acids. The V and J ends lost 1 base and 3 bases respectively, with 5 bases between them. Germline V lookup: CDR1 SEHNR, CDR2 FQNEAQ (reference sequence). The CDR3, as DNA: TGTGCCAGCAGCTTAGTTACTACAGATACGCAGTATTTT. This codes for CASSLVTTDTQYF.

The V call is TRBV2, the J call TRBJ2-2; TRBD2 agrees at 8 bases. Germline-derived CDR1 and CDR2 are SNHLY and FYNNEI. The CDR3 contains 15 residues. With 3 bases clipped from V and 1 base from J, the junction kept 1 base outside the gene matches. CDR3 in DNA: TGTGCCAGCAGTGAGACTAGCGTGAACACCGGGGAGCTGTTTTTT. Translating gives CASSETSVNTGELFF. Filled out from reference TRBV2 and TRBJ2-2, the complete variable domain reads EPEVTQTPSHQVTQMGQEVILRCVPISNHLYFYWYRQILGQKVEFLVSFYNNEISEKSEIFDDQFSVERPDGSNFTLKIRSTKLEDSAMYFCASSETSVNTGELFFGEGSRLTVL.

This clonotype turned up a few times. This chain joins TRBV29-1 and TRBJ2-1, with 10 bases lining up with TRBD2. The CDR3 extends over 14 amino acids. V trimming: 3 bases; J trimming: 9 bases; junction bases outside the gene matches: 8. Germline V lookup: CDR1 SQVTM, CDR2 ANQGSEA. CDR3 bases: TGCAGCGTTGATCCACTAGCGGGATCGGGTGAGCAGTTCTTC. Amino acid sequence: CSVDPLAGSGEQFF.

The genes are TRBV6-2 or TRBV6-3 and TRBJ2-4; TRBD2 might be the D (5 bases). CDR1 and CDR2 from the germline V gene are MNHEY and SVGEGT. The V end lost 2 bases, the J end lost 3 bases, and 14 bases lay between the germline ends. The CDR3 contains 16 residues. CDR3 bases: TGTGCCAGCAGTTACACAATGGACGGGGACAAAAACATTCAGTACTTC. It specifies CASSYTMDGDKNIQYF.

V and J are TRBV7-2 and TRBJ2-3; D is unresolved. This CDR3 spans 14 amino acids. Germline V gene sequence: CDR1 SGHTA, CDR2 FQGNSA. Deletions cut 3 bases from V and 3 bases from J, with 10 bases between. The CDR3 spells CASSFGSVTDTQYF. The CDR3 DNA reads TGTGCCAGCAGCTTCGGGTCGGTGACAGATACGCAGTATTTT. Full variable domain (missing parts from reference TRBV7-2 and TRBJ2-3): GAGVSQSPSNKVTEKGKDVELRCDPISGHTALYWYRQSLGQGLEFLIYFQGNSAPDKSGLPSDRFSAERTGGSVSTLTIQRTQQEDSAVYLCASSFGSVTDTQYFGPGTRLTVL.

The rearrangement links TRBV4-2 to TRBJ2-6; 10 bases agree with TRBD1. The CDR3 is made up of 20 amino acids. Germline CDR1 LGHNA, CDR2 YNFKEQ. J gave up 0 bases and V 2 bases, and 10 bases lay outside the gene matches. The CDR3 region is CASSQTRRTGGISGANVLTF. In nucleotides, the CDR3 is TGTGCCAGCAGCCAAACTCGCCGGACAGGGGGGATCTCTGGGGCCAACGTCCTGACTTTC.

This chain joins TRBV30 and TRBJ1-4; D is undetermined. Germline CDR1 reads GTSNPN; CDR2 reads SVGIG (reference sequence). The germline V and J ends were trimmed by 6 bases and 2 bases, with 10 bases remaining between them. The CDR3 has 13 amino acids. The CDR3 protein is CACARRTNEKLFF. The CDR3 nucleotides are TGTGCCTGTGCCCGACGGACTAATGAAAAACTGTTTTTT.

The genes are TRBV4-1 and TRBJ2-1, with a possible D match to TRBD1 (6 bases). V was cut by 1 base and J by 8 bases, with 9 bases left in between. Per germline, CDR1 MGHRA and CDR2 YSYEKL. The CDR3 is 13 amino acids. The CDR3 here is CASSQAGADEQFF. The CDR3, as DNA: TGCGCCAGCAGCCAAGCAGGGGCCGATGAGCAGTTCTTC.